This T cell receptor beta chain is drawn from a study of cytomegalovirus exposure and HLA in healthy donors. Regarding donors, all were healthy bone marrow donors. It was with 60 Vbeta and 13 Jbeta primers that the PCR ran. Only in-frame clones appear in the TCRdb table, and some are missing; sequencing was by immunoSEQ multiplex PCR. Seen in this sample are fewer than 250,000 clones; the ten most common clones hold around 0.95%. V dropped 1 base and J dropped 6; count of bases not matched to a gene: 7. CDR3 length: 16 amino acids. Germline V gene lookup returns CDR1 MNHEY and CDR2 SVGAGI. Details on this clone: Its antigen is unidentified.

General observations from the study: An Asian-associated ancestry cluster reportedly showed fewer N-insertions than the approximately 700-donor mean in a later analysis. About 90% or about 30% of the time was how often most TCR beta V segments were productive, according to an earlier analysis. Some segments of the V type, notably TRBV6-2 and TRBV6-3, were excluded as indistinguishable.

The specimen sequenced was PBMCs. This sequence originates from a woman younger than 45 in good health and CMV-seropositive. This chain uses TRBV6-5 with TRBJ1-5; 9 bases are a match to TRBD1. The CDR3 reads CASSYLPTGGSQPQHF. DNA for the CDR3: TGTGCCAGCAGTTACTTGCCAACAGGGGGCTCTCAGCCCCAGCATTTT.